This TCR beta chain is drawn from a study of blood T cells in healthy people across ages. Overall study results and limits: Comparison with aged donors showed that long-lived donors had more naive CD4+ cells and higher diversity. With age, beta diversity per million T cells declined roughly linearly, significantly by about 40.

Through a sample-barcoded 5' primer and a J-beta primer mix, a second PCR was run for 7 to 11 cycles. TCRdb re-derived calls from the 5' RACE reads in MiXCR, one entry per CDR3 protein. The sample carries 650,000 to 900,000 distinct CDR3 sequences, 62% recorded once. The CDR3 length is 13 residues. V lost 1 base to trimming and J lost 8 bases, with 11 bases between them. Every participating donor contributed roughly 9.6 milliliters of peripheral blood through a draw. Researchers report isolating at least 7 million PBMCs per sample. In regard to this clonotype: Its specificity is not known.

The sequencing input was blood. The chain joins TRBV12-3 or TRBV12-4 to TRBJ1-2; D unresolved. The TCR was taken from a man under 40 in good health. CDR3 protein: CASSLEQAKGYTF. The CDR3 DNA reads as TGTGCCAGCAGTTTAGAACAAGCGAAAGGCTACACCTTC.